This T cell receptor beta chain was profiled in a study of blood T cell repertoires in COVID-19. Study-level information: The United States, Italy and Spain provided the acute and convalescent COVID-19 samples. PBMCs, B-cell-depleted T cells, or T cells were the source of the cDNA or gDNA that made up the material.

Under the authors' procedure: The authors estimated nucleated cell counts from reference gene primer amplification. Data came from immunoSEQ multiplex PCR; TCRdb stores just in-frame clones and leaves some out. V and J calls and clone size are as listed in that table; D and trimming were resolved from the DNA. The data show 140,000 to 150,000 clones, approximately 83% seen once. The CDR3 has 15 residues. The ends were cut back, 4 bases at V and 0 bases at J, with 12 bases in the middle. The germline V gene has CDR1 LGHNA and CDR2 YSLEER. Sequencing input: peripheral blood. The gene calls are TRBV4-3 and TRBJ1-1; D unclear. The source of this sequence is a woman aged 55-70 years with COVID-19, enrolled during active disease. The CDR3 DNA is TGCGCCAGCAGCCCCGCAGTGGTCATGAACACTGAAGCTTTCTTT. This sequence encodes CASSPAVVMNTEAFF.